These 6 T cell receptor beta chains share one sample of origin, sequenced in a study of radiotherapy plus CTLA-4 blockade in lung cancer. Libraries were prepared by immunoSEQ multiplex PCR; TCRdb keeps only in-frame clonotypes and omits some of them. This table holds approximately 89,000 clones, under 85% found once. The sequenced sample was peripheral blood, obtained from a patient treated with radiotherapy plus ipilimumab. Source of these receptors: a human donor with non-small cell lung cancer that progressed on radiotherapy plus ipilimumab.

This chain connects TRBV9 to TRBJ2-1; D remains ambiguous. CDR1 is SGDLS, CDR2 YYNGEE, per germline. The length of the CDR3 is 16 residues. V lost 0 bases and J lost 2, with 12 bases in between. CDR3 in amino acids: CASSVEGSSPYNEQFF. CDR3 sequence (DNA): TGTGCCAGCAGCGTAGAAGGGTCCAGCCCCTACAATGAGCAGTTCTTC.

This chain links TRBV11-2 with TRBJ2-7; 8 nucleotides match TRBD1. From germline, CDR1 is SGHAT and CDR2 FQNNGV. V lost 4 bases and J lost 6; bases outside the gene matches: 2. There are 12 residues in the CDR3. The CDR3: CASSSGGVEQYF. The CDR3 DNA reads TGTGCCAGCAGCTCAGGGGGCGTCGAGCAGTACTTC.

This chain connects TRBV7-9 to TRBJ2-7; no clear D gene. V lost 4 bases and J 3 bases, leaving 10 bases between the germline ends. CDR3 length: 13 residues. Per the germline V gene, CDR1 is SEHNR and CDR2 is FQNEAQ (reference sequence). CDR3 sequence (DNA): TGTGCCAGCAGCTCACCGGGCAGCTACGAGCAGTACTTC. Its protein product is CASSSPGSYEQYF.

The gene calls are TRBV11-3 and TRBJ1-2, with 9 nucleotides matching TRBD1. With 0 bases clipped from V and 3 bases from J, the junction kept 2 bases outside the gene matches. This CDR3 is 15 amino acids long. Germline V CDR1 and CDR2: SGHNT, YENEEA. The DNA for the CDR3 is TGTGCCAGCAGCTTAGACCGGGACAGGGACTATGGCTACACCTTC. Translated, it gives CASSLDRDRDYGYTF.

The chain combines TRBV6-4 with TRBJ2-2; no clear D gene. The CDR3 spans 14 residues. Trimming stripped 4 bases from V and 1 base from J, with 7 bases between. Germline V gene data show CDR1 as MRHNA and CDR2 as SNTAGT. CDR3 region: CASSAEKNTGELFF. CDR3 nucleotides: TGTGCCAGCAGTGCGGAGAAGAACACCGGGGAGCTGTTTTTT.

The rearrangement joins TRBV18 to TRBJ2-7; D remains unclear. CDR3 length: 12 residues. Trimming took 4 bases from V and 2 from J, leaving 6 bases between them. CDR1 KGHSH and CDR2 LQKENI come from the germline V gene. CDR3 DNA sequence: TGTGCCAGCTCACTTGGGGCCTACGAGCAGTACTTC. Translating gives CASSLGAYEQYF.